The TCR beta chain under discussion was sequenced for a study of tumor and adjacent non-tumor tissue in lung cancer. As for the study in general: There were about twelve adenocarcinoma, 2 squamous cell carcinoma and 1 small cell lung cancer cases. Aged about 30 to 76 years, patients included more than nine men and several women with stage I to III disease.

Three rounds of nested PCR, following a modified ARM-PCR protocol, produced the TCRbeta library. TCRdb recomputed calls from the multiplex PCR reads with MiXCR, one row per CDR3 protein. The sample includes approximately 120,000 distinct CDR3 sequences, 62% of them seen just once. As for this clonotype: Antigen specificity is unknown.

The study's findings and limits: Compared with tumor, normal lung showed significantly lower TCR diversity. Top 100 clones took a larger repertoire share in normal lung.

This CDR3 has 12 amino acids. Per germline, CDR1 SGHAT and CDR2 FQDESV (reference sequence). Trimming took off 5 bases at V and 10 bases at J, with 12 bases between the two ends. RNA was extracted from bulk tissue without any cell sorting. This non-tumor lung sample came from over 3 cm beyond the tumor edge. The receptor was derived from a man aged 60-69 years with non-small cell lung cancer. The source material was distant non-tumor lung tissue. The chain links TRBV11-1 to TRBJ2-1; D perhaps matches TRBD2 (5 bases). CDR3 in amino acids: CASSSRDREQFF. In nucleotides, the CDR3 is TGTGCCAGCAGCAGTCGGGATAGAGAGCAGTTCTTC.